The clone carrying this T cell receptor beta chain was recorded once. The data belong to a study of OX40 agonist ivuxolimab in advanced cancers. Profiled with immunoSEQ multiplex PCR; TCRdb holds only in-frame clones, not every one. This table holds approximately 94,000 clones, 90% to 95% found once. The TCR comes from an adult with an advanced solid tumor such as melanoma, head and neck, liver or kidney cancer. Sequenced here: CD4+ or CD8+ T cells sorted from blood, sampled in a trial of the OX40 agonist ivuxolimab.

The CDR3 reads CASKDRASGANVLTF. Here the CDR3 DNA reads TGTGCCAGCAAGGACAGAGCCTCTGGGGCCAACGTCCTGACTTTC. This chain connects TRBV2 to TRBJ2-6; TRBD1 might be the D (6 bases). V lost 7 bases and J 0 bases, leaving 10 bases between the germline ends. The length of the CDR3 is 15 residues. In germline, CDR1 is SNHLY, CDR2 FYNNEI. The whole variable domain, filled in from reference TRBV2 and TRBJ2-6, reads EPEVTQTPSHQVTQMGQEVILRCVPISNHLYFYWYRQILGQKVEFLVSFYNNEISEKSEIFDDQFSVERPDGSNFTLKIRSTKLEDSAMYFCASKDRASGANVLTFGAGSRLTVL.